This passage covers 28 T cell receptor beta chains from one sample sequenced in a study of T cell clonality in common variable immunodeficiency. Study findings and constraints: In common variable immunodeficiency, TCR beta chains reportedly carried fewer deletions and N-nucleotide insertions.

These receptors have no identified antigens. This table comes from immunoSEQ multiplex PCR, and its TCRdb copy is limited to in-frame clones, with some not included. Sampling found 10,000 to 12,000 clones, none seen once. The sample comprised peripheral blood mononuclear cells. Every receptor here comes from a human donor with common variable immunodeficiency.

This clone was observed a few times. Sequencing ends 3 residues short of the CDR3 end; the germline J gene provides the rest. The V and J genes are TRBV7-8 and TRBJ1-6; possibly TRBD1 for D (5 bases). The CDR3 totals 14 residues. Trimming took 2 bases from V and 10 from J, leaving 12 bases between them. CDR1 is SGHVS, CDR2 FQNEAQ, per germline. The chain's CDR3 is CASSLRGAVSPLHF. The sequenced part of the CDR3 DNA is TGTGCCAGCAGCTTAAGGGGCGCGGTATCACCC.

As concerns this clone: The read is 3 residues too short to cover the CDR3 end, so that end is filled in from the germline J gene. V is TRBV6-2 or TRBV6-3 and J is TRBJ2-5; D call uncertain. V dropped 8 bases and J dropped 1 base, with 11 bases sitting between them. Germline-derived CDR1 and CDR2 are MNHEY and SVGEGT. There are 13 residues in the CDR3. This chain's CDR3 is CASAVAIQETQYF. The part of the CDR3 DNA that was read is TGTGCCAGCGCGGTGGCTATCCAAGAGACC.

On this clone itself: The read is 3 residues too short to cover the CDR3 end, so that end is filled in from the germline J gene. The chain links TRBV30 to TRBJ1-2; D perhaps matches TRBD1 (5 bases). The CDR3 is made up of 16 amino acids. The germline CDR1 and CDR2 sequences are GTSNPN and SVGIG (reference sequence). V dropped 8 bases and J dropped 0 bases, with 22 bases sitting between them. CDR3 sequence: CAGQLGLDRANYGYTF. CDR3 bases read: TGTGCCGGACAATTGGGGTTAGATCGCGCTAACTATGGC. The full variable domain, its missing parts supplied by reference TRBV30 and TRBJ1-2, is SQTIHQWPATLVQPVGSPLSLECTVEGTSNPNLYWYRQAAGRGLQLLFYSVGIGQISSEVPQNLSASRPQDRQFILSSKKLLLSDSGFYLCAGQLGLDRANYGYTFGSGTRLTVV.

This clone was detected only a few times. The read gets to within 3 residues of the CDR3 end, and the germline J gene fills in the rest. The chain carries TRBV7-9 and TRBJ2-7; possible D gene TRBD1, 5 bases. The CDR3 is 15 amino acids. Trimming removed 2 bases from V and 1 base from J, with 12 bases in between. In germline, CDR1 is SEHNR, CDR2 FQNEAQ (reference sequence). The CDR3: CASSLQGRRSYEQYF. Incomplete CDR3 DNA: TGTGCCAGCAGCTTACAGGGCAGAAGGTCCTACGAG.

Points on this clone: Read data end 3 residues before the CDR3 end; the end is taken from the germline J gene. The chain uses TRBV11-3 and TRBJ2-2; the D gene is possibly TRBD2 (5 bases). This CDR3 is built from 13 residues. Germline assignment: CDR1 SGHNT and CDR2 YENEEA. The V end lost 6 bases, the J end lost 6 bases, and 11 bases lay between the germline ends. The DNA read from the CDR3 is TGTGCCAGCAGTCTAGCCGGGGCCGGGGAG. It specifies CASSLAGAGE. The CDR3 in its entirety is CASSLAGAGELFF.

To note about this clone: The read gets to within 3 residues of the CDR3 end, and the germline J gene fills in the rest. This rearrangement joins TRBV19 to TRBJ2-3, with 11 bases identical to TRBD1. CDR3 length: 14 residues. The J segment lost 5 bases and the V segment lost 6 bases, leaving 4 bases of the junction unmatched. Germline V gene sequence: CDR1 LNHDA, CDR2 SQIVND (reference sequence). CDR3 DNA, as far as it was read: TGTGCCAGTAGGGCCGGGACAGGGGGAGATACG. As protein: CASRAGTGGDT. The entire CDR3 reads CASRAGTGGDTQYF.

This clone was counted a few times. Sequencing ends 3 residues short of the CDR3 end; the germline J gene provides the rest. The chain combines TRBV19 with TRBJ2-1; 10 nucleotides align to TRBD1. Per the germline V gene, CDR1 is LNHDA and CDR2 is SQIVND (reference sequence). The trim removed 6 bases at V and 2 bases at J, leaving 1 base unmatched. The CDR3 spans 14 residues. The CDR3 sequence: CASRGTGAYNEQFF. The part of the CDR3 DNA that was read is TGTGCCAGTAGGGGGACAGGGGCCTACAATGAG.

A remark on this clone: The read is 3 residues too short to cover the CDR3 end, so that end is filled in from the germline J gene. The chain joins TRBV19 to TRBJ2-5; 15 bases fit TRBD2. This CDR3 region has 15 residues. V trimming: 3 bases; J trimming: 5 bases; junction bases outside the gene matches: 1. Germline V gene sequence: CDR1 LNHDA, CDR2 SQIVND (reference sequence). CDR3 bases read: TGTGCCAGTAGTATGGGACTAGCGGGAGGCGAGACC. This sequence encodes CASSMGLAGGET. The whole CDR3 is CASSMGLAGGETQYF.

About this clone: The CDR3 end falls 3 residues outside the read, so it is completed with the germline J gene. V usage is TRBV18 and J usage is TRBJ1-4; TRBD1 agrees at 9 bases. The junction had 8 bases not matched to a gene; V was cut back by 3 bases and J by 9 bases. Germline V lookup: CDR1 KGHSH, CDR2 LQKENI. CDR3 size: 15 residues. The CDR3: CASSPTRGQGKKLFF. CDR3 DNA (partial): TGTGCCAGCTCACCTACTCGGGGACAGGGAAAAAAA.

In its sample, this clone was seen a few times. The CDR3 goes on 3 residues after the read ends, and that part is filled in from the germline J gene. The chain carries TRBV30 and TRBJ1-2; 7 bases are a match to TRBD1. CDR1 is GTSNPN and CDR2 is SVGIG in the germline V gene (reference sequence). The V and J ends lost 5 bases and 4 bases, in that order; junction bases with no gene match: 16. The CDR3 totals 16 residues. The chain's CDR3 is CAWELSGQLLSYGYTF. The CDR3 bases that were read are TGTGCCTGGGAGCTCTCGGGACAGCTGCTTTCCTATGGC.

This clone was seen a few times. With the read ending 3 residues before the CDR3 end, the germline J gene is used to fill in that end. The rearrangement links TRBV7-3 to TRBJ2-5; 8 bases are shared with TRBD2. The CDR3 is made up of 15 amino acids. Germline assignment: CDR1 SGHTA and CDR2 FQGTGA. The ends lost 5 bases at V and 5 bases at J; junction bases unmatched: 10. The CDR3 sequence: CASSLAGGSRETQYF. The sequenced CDR3 bases are TGTGCCAGCAGCCTAGCGGGCGGGAGTCGGGAGACC.

This clone was observed a few times. The read falls 3 residues short of the CDR3 end, and the missing part is taken from the germline J gene. The rearrangement joins TRBV18 to TRBJ1-1; 9 bases map to TRBD1. CDR3 length: 13 residues. The V and J ends lost 6 bases and 1 base, in that order; junction bases with no gene match: 0. From germline, CDR1 is KGHSH and CDR2 LQKENI. The CDR3 reads CASSDRGNTEAFF. CDR3 DNA (partial): TGTGCCAGCTCGGACAGGGGGAACACTGAA.

This clone showed up just a few times. The junction differs from germline at one of its ends, possibly a read error. The read ends 3 residues early relative to the CDR3; the germline J gene fills the gap. The genes are TRBV11-2 and TRBJ1-2, with TRBD1 matching 9 bases. CDR1 and CDR2 from the germline V gene are SGHAT and FQNNGV. The CDR3 consists of 15 residues. CDR3 DNA, as far as it was read: TGTGCCGGCAGCTTAGTAATGGGACAGGGTGATGGC. This translates into CAGSLVMGQGDG. The complete CDR3 reads CAGSLVMGQGDGYTF.

This clone was counted a few times. The CDR3 end is not reached by the read, which stops 3 residues before it; the germline J gene fills it in. This chain links TRBV19 with TRBJ2-1; possibly TRBD2 for D (5 bases). In germline, CDR1 is LNHDA, CDR2 SQIVND (reference sequence). Trimming removed 5 bases at V and 5 bases at J, with 10 bases between. This CDR3 is 13 amino acids long. The covered CDR3 bases are TGTGCCAGTAGTTCGACTAAACACAATGAG. Amino acids: CASSSTKHNE. In full, the CDR3 reads CASSSTKHNEQFF.

Of note for this clone: The sequenced fragment ends 3 residues before the CDR3 boundary, so the rest is inferred from the germline J gene. V and J are TRBV7-9 and TRBJ1-3, with D maybe TRBD1 (5 bases). CDR1 SEHNR and CDR2 FQNEAQ come from the germline V gene (reference sequence). The V and J ends lost 7 bases and 4 bases respectively, with 17 bases between them. The CDR3 length is 15 residues. The CDR3: CASIGSSGVGNTIYF. Partial CDR3 DNA: TGTGCCAGCATCGGATCTTCGGGGGTCGGAAACACC. Full variable domain (remainder filled in from reference TRBV7-9 and TRBJ1-3): DTGVSQNPRHKITKRGQNVTFRCDPISEHNRLYWYRQTLGQGPEFLTYFQNEAQLEKSRLLSDRFSAERPKGSFSTLEIQRTEQGDSAMYLCASIGSSGVGNTIYFGEGSWLTVV.

A note on this clone: The read terminates 3 residues ahead of where the CDR3 ends, so the germline J gene completes it. The chain has TRBV7-9 and TRBJ2-7, with a tentative D call TRBD2 (5 bases). The CDR3 has 14 amino acids. From germline, CDR1 is SEHNR and CDR2 FQNEAQ (reference sequence). V was shortened by 2 bases and J by 4 bases, with 12 bases between the two germline ends. CDR3 DNA (partial): TGTGCCAGCAGCTTACAACTAGGTGTATACGAG. This codes for CASSLQLGVYE. From start to end, the CDR3 is CASSLQLGVYEQYF.

This clone is categorized as medium-sized. The read halts 3 residues ahead of the CDR3 end, with the missing end drawn from the germline J gene. The chain has TRBV7-2 and TRBJ2-7, with D perhaps TRBD2 (6 bases). V shed 2 bases and J shed 6 bases, with 11 bases lying between them. Germline V gives CDR1 SGHTA, CDR2 FQGNSA. The CDR3 spans 13 residues. Here the CDR3 reads CASSLMTSPEQYF. The DNA read from the CDR3 is TGTGCCAGCAGCTTAATGACTAGTCCCGAG.

As regards this clone: The junction does not match germline at one end; this may be a read error. The sequence runs out 3 residues before the end of the CDR3; the remainder is reconstructed from the germline J gene. The chain has TRBV7-7 and TRBJ2-5, with 7 nucleotides matching TRBD1. Per germline, CDR1 SSHAT and CDR2 FNYEAQ (reference sequence). CDR3 length equals 17 residues. The sequenced CDR3 bases are TGTGCTAGCAGCTTGCTTGATTTAGGCAGGGGGCAAGAGACC. The encoded protein is CASSLLDLGRGQET. The entire CDR3 sequence reads CASSLLDLGRGQETQYF.

The sample holds a few counts of this clone. Coverage ceases 3 residues before the CDR3 finishes, and the germline J gene fills in the end. The chain couples TRBV6-2 or TRBV6-3 to TRBJ1-5; TRBD1 might be the D (5 bases). The germline gives CDR1 MNHEY, CDR2 SVGEGT. This CDR3 is 16 amino acids long. V shed 3 bases and J shed 2 bases, with 14 bases lying between them. The DNA read from the CDR3 is TGTGCCAGCAGTTATAGGAGGGTCAGGGGCAATCAGCCC. Its translation: CASSYRRVRGNQP. The entire CDR3 sequence reads CASSYRRVRGNQPQHF.

This clone was observed a handful of times. CDR3 DNA, as far as it was read: TGTGCCAGCTCACCGAACAGGGGCCCCAATCAGCCC. Translating gives CASSPNRGPNQP. The whole CDR3 protein reads CASSPNRGPNQPQHF. This chain links TRBV18 with TRBJ1-5; 7 bases match TRBD1. The missing CDR3 end, 3 residues past where the read stops, is filled in from the germline J gene. This CDR3 is built from 15 residues. CDR1 is KGHSH, CDR2 LQKENI, per germline. V trimming: 3 bases; J trimming: 3 bases; junction bases outside the gene matches: 5.

Worth noting for this clone: The read gets to within 3 residues of the CDR3 end, and the germline J gene fills in the rest. The genes are TRBV7-6 and TRBJ1-1, with D possibly being TRBD1 (6 bases). The V and J ends lost 7 bases and 4 bases respectively, with 13 bases between them. CDR3 length: 13 residues. Germline V gene data show CDR1 as SGHVS and CDR2 as FNYEAQ. CDR3 amino acids: CASTPIRGTEAFF. CDR3 bases read: TGTGCCAGCACCCCAATCAGGGGCACTGAA.

By share, this clone ranks as medium-sized (0.01 to 0.1%). Read data end 3 residues before the CDR3 end; the end is taken from the germline J gene. The V gene is TRBV6-2 or TRBV6-3, the J gene TRBJ2-1, with 9 bases that match TRBD2. V shed 7 bases and J 7 bases; nucleotides not matched to a gene: 5. The length of the CDR3 is 13 residues. Germline-derived CDR1 and CDR2 are MNHEY and SVGEGT. CDR3 sequence: CASNGLAMNEQFF. The CDR3 DNA, read in part, is TGTGCCAGCAATGGACTAGCGATGAATGAG.

In regard to this clone: The read comes to an end 3 residues before the CDR3 does, leaving the germline J gene to fill in the end. The chain combines TRBV5-6 with TRBJ1-1; a possible D gene is TRBD1 (5 bases). Trimming stripped 0 bases from V and 7 bases from J, with 13 bases between. CDR1 and CDR2 (germline): SGHDT, YYEEEE. The CDR3 is made up of 14 amino acids. CDR3 protein: CASSLGSGRGEAFF. Incomplete CDR3 DNA: TGTGCCAGCAGCTTGGGGTCCGGGAGGGGTGAA.

This clone came up a few times. The missing CDR3 end, 3 residues past where the read stops, is filled in from the germline J gene. V is TRBV5-4 and J is TRBJ2-5; 10 nucleotides match TRBD2. The V gene's germline CDR1 is SGHNT and CDR2 YYREEE (reference sequence). V gave up 4 bases and J gave up 4 bases; unmatched junction bases: 7. The CDR3 is 15 residues long. The CDR3 DNA, read in part, is TGTGCCAGCAGCCCAAGGATAGCGGGAGGAGAGACC. It encodes CASSPRIAGGET. In full, the CDR3 is CASSPRIAGGETQYF. Full variable domain (missing parts from reference TRBV5-4 and TRBJ2-5): ETGVTQSPTHLIKTRGQQVTLRCSSQSGHNTVSWYQQALGQGPQFIFQYYREEENGRGNFPPRFSGLQFPNYSSELNVNALELDDSALYLCASSPRIAGGETQYFGPGTRLLVL.

Points on this clone: Coverage ceases 3 residues before the CDR3 finishes, and the germline J gene fills in the end. The chain employs TRBV7-2 and TRBJ2-1; D ambiguous. Trimming left V 3 bases short and J 1 base short, with 10 bases between. The germline V gene encodes CDR1 SGHTA and CDR2 FQGNSA. The CDR3 length is 15 residues. The CDR3 region is CASSFDGRSYNEQFF. The covered CDR3 bases are TGTGCCAGCAGCTTTGACGGCAGGTCCTACAATGAG.

This clone was seen only a few times. Read data end 3 residues before the CDR3 end; the end is taken from the germline J gene. V usage is TRBV18 and J usage is TRBJ2-1, with D perhaps given as TRBD1 or TRBD2 (5 bases each). V lost 6 bases and J lost 9, with 18 bases in between. CDR3 length equals 14 residues. Germline assignment: CDR1 KGHSH and CDR2 LQKENI. The sequenced part of the CDR3 DNA is TGTGCCAGCTCTCCCACAGGAGGTAACCGTGAG. Translating it yields CASSPTGGNRE. The entire CDR3 reads CASSPTGGNREQFF.

This clone was counted a few times. The sequenced fragment ends 3 residues before the CDR3 boundary, so the rest is inferred from the germline J gene. The V call is TRBV19, the J call TRBJ1-2; 8 bases align to TRBD1. Germline V gene data show CDR1 as LNHDA and CDR2 as SQIVND (reference sequence). The CDR3 is 20 residues long. J gave up 3 bases and V 0 bases, and 18 bases lay outside the gene matches. CDR3 bases read: TGTGCCAGTAGTATAGACGGACTAAGAGGACAGGGACGCCTGGACTATGGC. As protein: CASSIDGLRGQGRLDYG. The whole CDR3 region reads CASSIDGLRGQGRLDYGYTF.

Worth noting for this clone: The read gets to within 3 residues of the CDR3 end, and the germline J gene fills in the rest. This sequence joins TRBV19 and TRBJ2-1, with 8 nucleotides matching TRBD2. With 7 bases clipped from V and 1 base from J, the junction kept 6 bases outside the gene matches. The CDR3 spans 15 residues. CDR1 LNHDA and CDR2 SQIVND come from the germline V gene (reference sequence). This CDR3 reads CASIGGRPSYNEQFF. Partial CDR3 DNA: TGTGCCAGTATTGGCGGGAGGCCTTCCTACAATGAG.